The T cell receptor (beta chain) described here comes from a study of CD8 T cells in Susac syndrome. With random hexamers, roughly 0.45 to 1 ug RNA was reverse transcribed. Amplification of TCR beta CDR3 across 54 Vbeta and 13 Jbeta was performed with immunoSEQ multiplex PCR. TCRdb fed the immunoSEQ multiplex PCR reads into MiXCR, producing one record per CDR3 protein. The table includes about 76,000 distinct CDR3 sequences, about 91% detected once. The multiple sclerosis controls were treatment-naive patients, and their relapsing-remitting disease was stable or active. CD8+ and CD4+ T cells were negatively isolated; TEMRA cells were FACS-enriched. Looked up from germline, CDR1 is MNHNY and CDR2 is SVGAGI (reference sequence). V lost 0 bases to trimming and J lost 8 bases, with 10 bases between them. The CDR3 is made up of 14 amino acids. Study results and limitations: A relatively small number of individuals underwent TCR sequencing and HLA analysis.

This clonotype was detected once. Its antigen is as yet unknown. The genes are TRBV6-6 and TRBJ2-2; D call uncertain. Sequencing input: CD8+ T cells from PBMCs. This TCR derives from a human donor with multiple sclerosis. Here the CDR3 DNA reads TGTGCCAGCAGTTACTCGATAACAAGGGGGGAGCTGTTTTTT. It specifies CASSYSITRGELFF.